Presented here are 11 T cell receptor beta chains from one specimen sequenced in a study of OX40 agonist ivuxolimab in advanced cancers. Assay: immunoSEQ multiplex PCR; the TCRdb copy retains only in-frame clones and omits some. The data contain tens of thousands of clones, 91% of them singletons. Sequenced material: CD4+ or CD8+ T cells sorted from blood, taken in a trial of the OX40 agonist ivuxolimab. The receptors originated from an adult with an advanced solid tumor such as melanoma, head and neck, liver or kidney cancer.

In the case of this clone: Its ends do not fully match the called genes, so a read error is possible. The genes are TRBV2 and TRBJ1-2; no clear D gene. This CDR3 contains 11 residues. Germline V gives CDR1 SNHLY, CDR2 FYNNEI. The CDR3 region has the DNA TGTGCCAGCAGTCCCCGGCCCGGGGAAAGCTTC. This gives the protein CASSPRPGESF. The complete variable domain, with remaining parts taken from reference TRBV2 and TRBJ1-2, reads EPEVTQTPSHQVTQMGQEVILRCVPISNHLYFYWYRQILGQKVEFLVSFYNNEISEKSEIFDDQFSVERPDGSNFTLKIRSTKLEDSAMYFCASSPRPGESFGSGTRLTVV.

The V and J genes are TRBV28 and TRBJ2-1, with TRBD2 matching over 9 bases. V was pared by 1 base and J by 6 bases, with 19 bases of the junction left unmatched. The length of the CDR3 is 20 residues. CDR1 MDHEN and CDR2 SYDVKM come from the germline V gene. CDR3: CASSLYRSGSTSGYFNEQFF. The CDR3, as DNA: TGTGCCAGCAGTTTATACCGCAGCGGGAGTACTAGCGGGTATTTCAATGAGCAGTTCTTC.

The genes are TRBV5-1 and TRBJ2-7; 7 bases fit TRBD2. This CDR3 comprises 14 residues. CDR1 is SGHRS, CDR2 YFSETQ, per germline. V gave up 0 bases and J gave up 4 bases; unmatched junction bases: 4. The CDR3 sequence is CASSLGLASYEQYF. CDR3 coding DNA: TGCGCCAGCAGCTTGGGACTAGCTTCGTACGAGCAGTACTTC.

The genes are TRBV9 and TRBJ1-4; no firm D call. This CDR3 comprises 14 residues. The V end was cut by 0 bases, the J end by 4 bases, with 7 bases between. CDR1 and CDR2 (germline): SGDLS, YYNGEE. DNA of the CDR3: TGTGCCAGCAGCGTAGAACAGCGTAATGAAAAACTGTTTTTT. Translated: CASSVEQRNEKLFF.

This clone was recorded once. J is TRBJ2-1 and V is TRBV5-4; D uncertain. This CDR3 comprises 16 residues. V shed 4 bases and J shed 1 base, with 15 bases lying between them. The germline V gene encodes CDR1 SGHNT and CDR2 YYREEE (reference sequence). The CDR3 loop is CASSAVARGSYNEQFF. DNA for the CDR3: TGTGCCAGCAGCGCTGTGGCTAGAGGTTCCTACAATGAGCAGTTCTTC. The entire variable domain, with the rest obtained from reference TRBV5-4 and TRBJ2-1, is as follows: ETGVTQSPTHLIKTRGQQVTLRCSSQSGHNTVSWYQQALGQGPQFIFQYYREEENGRGNFPPRFSGLQFPNYSSELNVNALELDDSALYLCASSAVARGSYNEQFFGPGTRLTVL.

As regards this clone: One junction end does not reproduce the germline sequence, and a read error may be involved. V gene TRBV7-2 combines with J gene TRBJ2-5, with 14 nucleotides matching TRBD2. The germline V gene has CDR1 SGHTA and CDR2 FQGNSA. The CDR3 sequence is 15 residues long. The CDR3 protein is CASSLALGTSGRRDF. The CDR3 DNA follows: TGTGCCAGCAGCTTAGCCCTAGGGACTAGCGGGAGAAGGGACTTC.

This clone was seen once. The chain combines TRBV6-5 with TRBJ2-7; 9 bases fit TRBD1. This CDR3 comprises 15 residues. The V gene end was trimmed by 6 bases and the J gene end by 1 base; junction bases not matched to a gene: 7. Germline-derived CDR1 and CDR2 are MNHEY and SVGAGI. This chain's CDR3 is CASRPPGQGSYEQYF. In nucleotides, the CDR3 is TGTGCCAGCAGACCACCGGGACAGGGATCCTACGAGCAGTACTTC.

This clone was counted a single time. The genes are TRBV18 and TRBJ2-3; perhaps TRBD2 as D (5 bases). The V gene lost 1 base and the J gene lost 0 bases, with 11 bases spanning the gap. This CDR3 comprises 16 residues. CDR1 is KGHSH and CDR2 is LQKENI in the germline V gene. The CDR3 here is CASSPLAGPSTDTQYF. CDR3 nucleotide sequence: TGTGCCAGCTCACCACTTGCGGGTCCAAGCACAGATACGCAGTATTTT.

The chain recombines TRBV2 with TRBJ2-3, with 12 positions matching TRBD2. The CDR3 contains 16 residues. Germline CDR1 reads SNHLY; CDR2 reads FYNNEI. J lost 0 bases, V lost 4 bases, and 2 bases had no gene match. The CDR3 nucleotides read TGTGCCAGCAGTGGGGGACTAGCGGGTAGCACAGATACGCAGTATTTT. It encodes CASSGGLAGSTDTQYF.

V is TRBV5-1 and J is TRBJ2-7, with D maybe TRBD1 (5 bases). The germline V gene has CDR1 SGHRS and CDR2 YFSETQ. The CDR3 runs 15 residues. The V and J ends lost 5 bases and 1 base respectively, with 16 bases between them. CDR3 in DNA: TGCGCCAGCAGACAAACGGACACTTCGTCCTACGAGCAGTACTTC. Its protein is CASRQTDTSSYEQYF.

This chain uses TRBV28 with TRBJ1-5, with D uncertain. Trimming pared 10 bases from V and 6 bases from J, leaving 28 bases between. Germline-derived CDR1 and CDR2 are MDHEN and SYDVKM. CDR3 length equals 17 residues. In DNA, the CDR3 is TGTGCCACCAGCCAAAACATTTTGGGGTCGCACGGTCAGCCCCAGCATTTT. It encodes CATSQNILGSHGQPQHF. Variable domain in full (rest from reference TRBV28 and TRBJ1-5): DVKVTQSSRYLVKRTGEKVFLECVQDMDHENMFWYRQDPGLGLRLIYFSYDVKMKEKGDIPEGYSVSREKKERFSLILESASTNQTSMYLCATSQNILGSHGQPQHFGDGTRLSIL.